A single sample is the source of the 20 T cell receptor beta chains below, sequenced in a study of CD8 T cells in Susac syndrome. The RNA input was about 0.5 to 1 ug, and it was reverse transcribed with random hexamers. One entry per CDR3 protein, called by TCRdb with MiXCR from the immunoSEQ multiplex PCR reads. The table records 190,000 or so distinct CDR3 sequences, approximately 95% of them present only once. The sample consisted of CD4+ T cells from PBMCs. The receptors here all came from a human donor with multiple sclerosis.

The rearrangement links TRBV18 to TRBJ1-3; possibly TRBD1 for D (6 bases). V gave up 6 bases and J gave up 2 bases, with 8 bases separating them. The germline CDR1 and CDR2 sequences are KGHSH and LQKENI. The CDR3 length is 13 residues. The CDR3 region has the DNA TGTGCCAGCTCCACAGGGACTGGAAACACCATATATTTT. This codes for CASSTGTGNTIYF.

The chain combines TRBV3-1 with TRBJ1-2; the D gene is possibly TRBD1 (6 bases). Trimming took off 2 bases at V and 4 bases at J, with 14 bases between the two ends. The CDR3 extends over 15 amino acids. Germline V lookup: CDR1 LGHDT, CDR2 YNNKEL (reference sequence). The CDR3 region is CASSQREGVGYGYTF. The CDR3 DNA is TGTGCCAGCAGCCAACGAGAGGGGGTAGGCTATGGCTACACCTTC.

This rearrangement joins TRBV5-4 to TRBJ1-2; a possible D gene is TRBD1 (5 bases). CDR3 length: 14 amino acids. Deletions cut 0 bases from V and 4 bases from J, with 10 bases between. The germline V gene has CDR1 SGHNT and CDR2 YYREEE (reference sequence). This chain's CDR3 is CASSLEQATYGYTF. CDR3 coding DNA: TGTGCCAGCAGCTTGGAACAGGCGACCTATGGCTACACCTTC.

The chain links TRBV30 to TRBJ1-2; D might be TRBD1 (5 bases). The CDR3 length is 14 residues. V gave up 5 bases and J gave up 4 bases, with 17 bases separating them. Germline V gene sequence: CDR1 GTSNPN, CDR2 SVGIG (reference sequence). DNA of the CDR3: TGTGCCTGGGCCCGGGGGTCCAATTCCTATGGCTACACCTTC. This codes for CAWARGSNSYGYTF.

CDR3 sequence reads: CASSPSIAGPYEQYF. CDR3 nucleotides: TGCGCCAGCAGCCCCAGCATAGCGGGGCCCTACGAGCAGTACTTC. This chain connects TRBV4-1 to TRBJ2-7; 8 positions match TRBD2. Germline V gene data show CDR1 as MGHRA and CDR2 as YSYEKL. This CDR3 is 15 amino acids long. V shed 4 bases, J shed 2 bases, and the junction held 7 bases outside the gene matches.

The gene calls are TRBV30 and TRBJ2-7; D remains ambiguous. The CDR3 consists of 11 residues. Germline V CDR1 and CDR2: GTSNPN, SVGIG (reference sequence). CDR3 DNA: TGTGCTGCCCTTGGGGCCTACGAGCAGTACTTC. Its translation: CAALGAYEQYF.

J is TRBJ1-1 and V is TRBV29-1; tentatively, D is TRBD1 (5 bases). CDR1 and CDR2 (germline): SQVTM, ANQGSEA. The CDR3 is made up of 13 amino acids. Trimming removed 2 bases from V and 4 bases from J, with 11 bases in between. CDR3 sequence reads: CSVERGRGTEAFF. The CDR3 DNA reads TGCAGCGTTGAACGAGGGAGGGGCACTGAAGCTTTCTTT. The full variable domain, with the rest looked up from reference TRBV29-1 and TRBJ1-1, is SAVISQKPSRDICQRGTSLTIQCQVDSQVTMMFWYRQQPGQSLTLIATANQGSEATYESGFVIDKFPISRPNLTFSTLTVSNMSPEDSSIYLCSVERGRGTEAFFGQGTRLTVV.

The CDR3 region has the DNA TGTGCCAGCTCACCCTCAGCCTATTACGAGCAGTACGTC. The encoded protein is CASSPSAYYEQYV. The V and J genes are TRBV18 and TRBJ2-7; D not certain. Germline CDR1 is KGHSH and CDR2 is LQKENI. Trimming pared 3 bases from V and 4 bases from J, leaving 10 bases between. The CDR3 consists of 13 residues.

The J gene is TRBJ2-7, the V gene TRBV19; D may be TRBD1 (5 bases). The CDR3 loop spans 13 amino acids. CDR1 LNHDA and CDR2 SQIVND come from the germline V gene (reference sequence). The V end lost 3 bases, the J end lost 6 bases, and 12 bases lay between the germline ends. CDR3 sequence reads: CASSIGQGGEQYV. The CDR3 bases are TGTGCCAGTAGTATCGGGCAGGGCGGCGAGCAGTACGTC.

The J gene is TRBJ1-1, the V gene TRBV6-6; no firm D call. This CDR3 has 14 residues. Germline CDR1 is MNHNY and CDR2 is SVGAGI (reference sequence). V was trimmed by 11 bases and J by 0 bases, leaving 16 bases between them. CDR3 sequence: CASQGNSMNTEAFF. The CDR3 DNA follows: TGTGCCTCACAAGGGAACAGCATGAACACTGAAGCTTTCTTT.

The gene calls are TRBV12-3 or TRBV12-4 and TRBJ1-4, with D perhaps TRBD1 (6 bases). This CDR3 is built from 15 residues. V was cut by 4 bases and J by 5 bases, with 14 bases left in between. The CDR3: CASSSGGARNEKLFF. CDR3 DNA: TGTGCCAGCAGTTCCGGGGGCGCCAGGAATGAAAAACTGTTTTTT.

V gene TRBV7-9 combines with J gene TRBJ1-3; D not certain. Germline values: CDR1 SEHNR, CDR2 FQNEAQ (reference sequence). CDR3 size: 14 residues. V was cut by 5 bases and J by 4 bases, with 12 bases left in between. Here the CDR3 reads CASSQGRRGNTIYF. The CDR3 DNA reads as TGTGCCAGCAGCCAAGGGAGAAGGGGAAACACCATATATTTT.

The chain carries TRBV12-3 or TRBV12-4 and TRBJ1-2; a weak D match, TRBD1 (5 bases). Trimming removed 5 bases at V and 8 bases at J, with 18 bases between. This CDR3 region has 14 residues. The CDR3 here is CASSPLRGEQGYTF. CDR3 in DNA: TGTGCCAGCAGTCCACTCCGGGGCGAACAGGGCTACACCTTC.

This chain links TRBV11-3 with TRBJ2-7, with D unclear. Germline V gene sequence: CDR1 SGHNT, CDR2 YENEEA. Trimming removed 0 bases from V and 4 bases from J, with 7 bases in between. This CDR3 comprises 13 residues. The CDR3 DNA reads TGTGCCAGCAGCTTAGAAGCCAATTACGAGCAGTACTTC. This gives the protein CASSLEANYEQYF.

The chain couples TRBV28 to TRBJ2-7, with D perhaps being TRBD1 or TRBD2 (5 bases each). V shed 7 bases and J shed 2 bases, with 12 bases lying between them. Germline CDR1 reads MDHEN; CDR2 reads SYDVKM. The CDR3 is 13 amino acids. CDR3 DNA: TGTGCCAGCAATCGGGGCAGACCCTACGAGCAGTACGTC. It codes for CASNRGRPYEQYV.

The genes are TRBV29-1 and TRBJ1-5; perhaps TRBD1 as D (6 bases). The V and J ends lost 4 bases and 7 bases respectively, with 17 bases between them. Per germline, CDR1 SQVTM and CDR2 ANQGSEA. The CDR3 runs to 14 residues. The CDR3 is CSVAWAGVGQPQHF. CDR3 nucleotides: TGCAGCGTTGCCTGGGCAGGGGTTGGACAGCCCCAGCATTTT.

In this sample, this clonotype turned up once. The chain recombines TRBV2 with TRBJ2-5; 14 nucleotides align to TRBD2. V lost 4 bases and J lost 5; bases outside the gene matches: 12. The CDR3 has 18 amino acids. The germline V gene encodes CDR1 SNHLY and CDR2 FYNNEI. The CDR3 region has the DNA TGTGCCAGCAGTGGACGACTAGCGGGGGGGAATGTCAGGGAGACCCAGTACTTC. This translates into CASSGRLAGGNVRETQYF.

This rearrangement joins TRBV4-1 to TRBJ1-1; no definite D call. Trimming took 1 base from V and 3 from J, leaving 6 bases between them. This CDR3 spans 13 amino acids. In germline, CDR1 is MGHRA, CDR2 YSYEKL. The CDR3 DNA follows: TGCGCCAGCAGCCAAGGGATGGACACTGAAGCTTTCTTT. The encoded protein is CASSQGMDTEAFF.

The chain has TRBV7-9 and TRBJ1-4, with D perhaps TRBD1 (6 bases). In germline, CDR1 is SEHNR, CDR2 FQNEAQ (reference sequence). This CDR3 is built from 14 residues. The V end was cut by 2 bases, the J end by 4 bases, with 8 bases between. The DNA of the CDR3 is TGTGCCAGCAGCTTAAACAGGGATAATGAAAAACTGTTTTTT. This encodes CASSLNRDNEKLFF.

The gene calls are TRBV10-3 and TRBJ2-3, with D tentatively TRBD2 (6 bases). CDR1 and CDR2 from the germline V gene are ENHRY and SYGVKD. Trimming shortened V by 10 bases and J by 0 bases, and 11 bases separated the two germline ends. This CDR3 is built from 13 residues. CDR3 loop: CATGGLSTDTQYF. Here the CDR3 DNA reads TGTGCCACCGGGGGTCTAAGCACAGATACGCAGTATTTT.